This entry lists 23 T cell receptor beta chains sequenced from one sample in a study of blood T cell repertoires in COVID-19. Here immunoSEQ multiplex PCR was the method, and the copy in TCRdb shows in-frame clones only, minus some. This sample carries about 82,000 clones, about four fifths of them seen once, and the ten largest clones take about 12%. Sequences were obtained from peripheral blood. Every receptor here comes from a woman aged 40 to 50 with active or convalescent COVID-19.

The rearrangement links TRBV18 to TRBJ2-5; TRBD2 might be the D (6 bases). The germline V and J ends were trimmed by 3 bases and 3 bases, with 14 bases remaining between them. The CDR3 has 15 residues. Germline loops: CDR1 KGHSH, CDR2 LQKENI. This CDR3 is CASSPSVGGKETQYF. CDR3 bases: TGTGCCAGCTCACCTTCGGTTGGGGGGAAAGAGACCCAGTACTTC.

This chain joins TRBV10-3 and TRBJ1-2, with 7 bases lining up with TRBD1. The ends lost 6 bases at V and 1 base at J; junction bases unmatched: 2. The CDR3 runs to 13 residues. The germline V gene has CDR1 ENHRY and CDR2 SYGVKD. Here the CDR3 DNA reads TGTGCCATCAGCCAGGGGGGTAACTATGGCTACACCTTC. Its translation is CAISQGGNYGYTF.

The CDR3 protein is CAISESRRDRATSTDTQYF. The CDR3 nucleotides read TGTGCCATCAGTGAGTCTCGGCGGGACAGGGCCACTAGCACAGATACGCAGTATTTT. The chain employs TRBV10-3 and TRBJ2-3; 9 bases match TRBD1. The CDR3 runs to 19 residues. The V gene end was trimmed by 0 bases and the J gene end by 0 bases; junction bases not matched to a gene: 10. CDR1 is ENHRY, CDR2 SYGVKD, per germline.

CDR3 protein: CASQDTNYGYTF. DNA of the CDR3: TGTGCCAGTCAGGACACTAACTATGGCTACACCTTC. The chain is built from TRBV2 and TRBJ1-2, with a tentative D call TRBD1 (5 bases). V lost 9 bases, J lost 0 bases, and 8 bases lay in between. From germline, CDR1 is SNHLY and CDR2 FYNNEI. The CDR3 has 12 residues.

The chain uses TRBV6-2 or TRBV6-3 and TRBJ1-3; D might be TRBD1 (6 bases). CDR1 and CDR2 from the germline V gene are MNHEY and SVGEGT. The germline V and J ends were trimmed by 2 bases and 3 bases, with 14 bases remaining between them. This CDR3 region has 16 residues. The DNA of the CDR3 is TGTGCCAGCAGTTACGCCTTAACAGGGTTTGGAAACACCATATATTTT. Protein product: CASSYALTGFGNTIYF.

The chain links TRBV4-3 to TRBJ1-1, with D possibly TRBD1 on 6 matching bases. The germline V gene has CDR1 LGHNA and CDR2 YSLEER. CDR3 size: 15 residues. V was shortened by 1 base and J by 4 bases, with 13 bases between the two germline ends. The CDR3 protein is CASSQAGGKGTEAFF. CDR3 in DNA: TGCGCCAGCAGCCAAGCGGGGGGCAAGGGCACTGAAGCTTTCTTT.

The genes are TRBV7-3 and TRBJ2-1; maybe TRBD1 (7 bases). V dropped 5 bases and J dropped 9 bases, with 17 bases sitting between them. Germline V gene lookup returns CDR1 SGHTA and CDR2 FQGTGA. The CDR3 is 14 amino acids. The chain's CDR3 is CASSRGTEGVEQFF. The CDR3 DNA follows: TGTGCCAGCAGCCGGGGGACAGAAGGGGTTGAGCAGTTCTTC.

The V and J genes are TRBV2 and TRBJ2-7, with a possible D match to TRBD1 (6 bases). V lost 7 bases and J 0 bases, leaving 16 bases between the germline ends. CDR3 length: 15 residues. Germline assignment: CDR1 SNHLY and CDR2 FYNNEI. Written as DNA, the CDR3 is TGTGCCAGCATTTTACCGACAGGATCCTCCTACGAGCAGTACTTC. Protein sequence: CASILPTGSSYEQYF.

This sequence joins TRBV9 and TRBJ1-3; TRBD1 is a possible D gene (6 bases). The CDR3 has 15 residues. Trimming shortened V by 3 bases and J by 0 bases, and 10 bases separated the two germline ends. Germline V gene data show CDR1 as SGDLS and CDR2 as YYNGEE. Here the CDR3 DNA reads TGTGCCAGCAGCGCAGGGGTTACCTCTGGAAACACCATATATTTT. Encoded protein: CASSAGVTSGNTIYF.

The chain is built from TRBV7-9 and TRBJ1-2, with D perhaps TRBD1 (6 bases). Trimming left V 8 bases short and J 8 bases short, with 21 bases between. Germline V gene sequence: CDR1 SEHNR, CDR2 FQNEAQ (reference sequence). The CDR3 runs 14 residues. CDR3 in amino acids: CASFSPEEGGGYTF. The CDR3 region has the DNA TGTGCCAGCTTCTCGCCGGAGGAAGGGGGAGGCTACACCTTC.

In DNA form, the CDR3 reads TGTGCCAGCAGTCGGACAGGGGGCACCGGGGAGCTGTTTTTT. Translation: CASSRTGGTGELFF. This chain uses TRBV6-5 with TRBJ2-2; 10 nucleotides match TRBD1. The CDR3 extends over 14 amino acids. Trimming at V came to 5 bases and at J to 4 bases, leaving 1 base not matched to a gene. The germline V gene encodes CDR1 MNHEY and CDR2 SVGAGI.

The CDR3 is CASSLIRAGLNTEAFF. The CDR3 DNA sequence: TGTGCCAGCAGCTTGATCAGGGCAGGGCTTAACACTGAAGCTTTCTTT. The chain is built from TRBV7-2 and TRBJ1-1; weak D call: TRBD1 (5 bases). The CDR3 has 16 residues. V lost 3 bases, J lost 2 bases, and 16 bases lay in between. The germline gives CDR1 SGHTA, CDR2 FQGNSA.

This clone has more than one count but fewer than ten. The J gene is TRBJ1-2, the V gene TRBV5-1; TRBD1 agrees at 9 bases. The CDR3 sequence is 14 residues long. Trimming cost V 2 bases and J 6 bases; bases outside gene matches: 5. Germline V gene data show CDR1 as SGHRS and CDR2 as YFSETQ. The CDR3 reads CASSLQGAHHGYTF. As DNA, the CDR3 is TGCGCCAGCAGCTTACAGGGGGCGCACCATGGCTACACCTTC.

As DNA, the CDR3 is TGTGCCAGCAGTTACCCGGTAGGGAGCAACTATGGCTACACCTTC. This sequence encodes CASSYPVGSNYGYTF. The chain recombines TRBV6-6 with TRBJ1-2; D gene ambiguous. Germline V CDR1 and CDR2: MNHNY, SVGAGI (reference sequence). There are 15 residues in the CDR3. V lost 2 bases and J lost 2, with 12 bases in between.

The V and J genes are TRBV24-1 and TRBJ2-1, with D perhaps matching TRBD1 (6 bases). Deletions cut 3 bases from V and 7 bases from J, with 12 bases between. Germline CDR1 and CDR2: KGHDR and SFDVKD. There are 14 residues in the CDR3. This CDR3 is CATSDTQGRNEQFF. The CDR3 DNA follows: TGTGCCACCAGTGATACACAGGGCCGGAATGAGCAGTTCTTC.

The chain employs TRBV19 and TRBJ2-7; 10 nucleotides agree with TRBD1. The CDR3 runs to 14 residues. After removal of 5 bases from V and 1 base from J, the junction contained 2 bases not matched to a gene. Germline V gene sequence: CDR1 LNHDA, CDR2 SQIVND (reference sequence). The CDR3 DNA reads TGTGCCAGTAGTCCGGACAGGGGGTCCTACGAGCAGTACTTC. It yields the protein CASSPDRGSYEQYF.

This rearrangement joins TRBV4-3 to TRBJ2-3; 10 bases line up with TRBD1. The junction had 7 bases not matched to a gene; V was cut back by 8 bases and J by 2 bases. The CDR3 totals 15 residues. CDR1 is LGHNA, CDR2 YSLEER, per germline. Here the CDR3 DNA reads TGCGCCAGCGCAAGGGACAGGGGCTACACAGATACGCAGTATTTT. Protein product: CASARDRGYTDTQYF.

The rearrangement uses TRBV29-1 and TRBJ2-1, with a possible D match to TRBD2 (5 bases). Trimming shortened V by 4 bases and J by 6 bases, and 7 bases separated the two germline ends. From germline, CDR1 is SQVTM and CDR2 ANQGSEA. The CDR3 contains 11 residues. This CDR3 is CSVVAGNEQFF. The CDR3 DNA follows: TGCAGCGTTGTGGCGGGCAATGAGCAGTTCTTC.

The chain couples TRBV19 to TRBJ1-4, with D unresolved. The V end lost 0 bases, the J end lost 14 bases, and 13 bases lay between the germline ends. Germline-derived CDR1 and CDR2 are LNHDA and SQIVND (reference sequence). The CDR3 is 13 residues long. In nucleotides, the CDR3 is TGTGCCAGTAGTATAGATTTCGCGGAATGGCTGTTTTTT. It yields the protein CASSIDFAEWLFF.

This CDR3 reads CAIRTSGFYEQYF. In nucleotides, the CDR3 is TGTGCCATCCGGACTAGCGGATTCTACGAGCAGTACTTC. The chain has TRBV10-3 and TRBJ2-7; the match to TRBD2 covers 10 bases. This CDR3 spans 13 amino acids. CDR1 and CDR2 (germline): ENHRY, SYGVKD. The V segment lost 8 bases and the J segment 3 bases; nucleotides outside the gene matches: 4.

This clone was found a few times. The chain couples TRBV18 to TRBJ1-1; tentatively, D is TRBD1 (6 bases). V was trimmed by 5 bases and J by 1 base, leaving 11 bases between them. Germline V lookup: CDR1 KGHSH, CDR2 LQKENI. The CDR3 spans 14 residues. CDR3 DNA: TGTGCCAGCTCAATACAGGGCACGAACACTGAAGCTTTCTTT. Translation gives CASSIQGTNTEAFF.

V is TRBV5-1 and J is TRBJ1-1; 8 nucleotides match TRBD1. Germline CDR1 is SGHRS and CDR2 is YFSETQ. Losses at the gene ends were 0 bases for V and 1 base for J; bases not matched to a gene: 2. The CDR3 runs 15 residues. The CDR3 protein is CASSLGTGTNTEAFF. CDR3 nucleotides: TGCGCCAGCAGCTTGGGGACAGGGACGAACACTGAAGCTTTCTTT.

This clone was counted a single time. The chain recombines TRBV6-6 with TRBJ1-2; D is perhaps TRBD1 (5 bases). The V end was cut by 6 bases, the J end by 4 bases, with 21 bases between. The length of the CDR3 is 16 residues. Germline CDR1 and CDR2: MNHNY and SVGAGI (reference sequence). The CDR3 nucleotides are TGTGCCAGCAGCTACCTTGAAACGGGGGACGTCTATGGCTACACCTTC. Encoded protein: CASSYLETGDVYGYTF.